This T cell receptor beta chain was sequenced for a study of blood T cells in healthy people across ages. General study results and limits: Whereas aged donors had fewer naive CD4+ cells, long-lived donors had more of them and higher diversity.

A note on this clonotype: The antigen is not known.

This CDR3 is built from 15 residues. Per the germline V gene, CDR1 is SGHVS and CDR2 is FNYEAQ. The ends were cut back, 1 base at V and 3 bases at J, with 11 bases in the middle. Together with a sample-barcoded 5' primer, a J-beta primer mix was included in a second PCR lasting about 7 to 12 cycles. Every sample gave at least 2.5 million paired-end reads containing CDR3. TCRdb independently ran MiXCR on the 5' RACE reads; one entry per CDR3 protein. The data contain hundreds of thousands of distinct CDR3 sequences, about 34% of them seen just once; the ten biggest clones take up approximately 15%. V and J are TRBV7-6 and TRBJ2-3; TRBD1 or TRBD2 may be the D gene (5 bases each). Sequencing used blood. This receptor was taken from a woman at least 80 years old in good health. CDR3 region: CASSLGGRETDTQYF. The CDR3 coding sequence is TGTGCCAGCAGCTTAGGGGGCAGGGAGACAGATACGCAGTATTTT.